The sequence of this T cell receptor (beta chain) was determined in a study of regulatory T cells in long-lasting Graves disease. Losses at the gene ends were 3 bases for V and 0 bases for J; bases not matched to a gene: 2. Germline loops: CDR1 MNHGY, CDR2 SVAAGI. The CDR3 is 14 residues long. Noted time point: persistent/refractory GD, antithyroid drugs over 5 years with positive TRAb. RNA extracted from PBMCs served as the sequencing template. This clonotype was seen only a few times. Antigen unknown. Arm-PCR of CDR3 regions and iRepertoire HTBI primers were used to build TCR beta libraries. TCRdb reprocessed the multiplex PCR reads via MiXCR and lists one record per CDR3 protein. The sample lists fewer than 450,000 distinct CDR3 sequences; 20% to 25% were seen once. Broader study findings: Newly diagnosed Graves' patients had higher TCR diversity than persistent ones. Authors noted too few samples as a limitation. TRBV28, TRBJ1-2 and TRBJ2-5 were segments that persistent disease favored.

This receptor was taken from a female donor with Graves disease. The genes are TRBV6-9 and TRBJ2-7; the match to TRBD1 covers 7 bases. The sequencing used peripheral blood mononuclear cells (PBMCs), collected when the disease was refractory, from a patient treated with antithyroid drugs. This CDR3 reads CASSYGTDSYEQYF. In nucleotides, the CDR3 is TGTGCCAGCAGTTACGGGACAGACTCCTACGAGCAGTACTTC.